These 19 T cell receptor beta chains were all obtained from the same sample, sequenced in a study of blood T cell repertoires in COVID-19 (dated by TCRdb to 2019 to 2021). The library was produced with the immunoSEQ multiplex PCR assay. Drawn from immuneACCESS, this table holds only the in-frame rearrangements with V and J called that TCRdb kept. Clones are partly lost; checked studies trace under half to an unresolved V gene and leave the rest unexplained. This sample comprises fewer than 300,000 clones, 85% of them detected only once. More than 10% of the sample rests with the top ten. The material sequenced was peripheral blood. The receptors here all came from a human donor in a cohort sampled during active COVID-19.

The V and J genes are TRBV28 and TRBJ1-4; the D gene is possibly TRBD1 (5 bases). The ends were cut back, 6 bases at V and 0 bases at J, with 11 bases in the middle. CDR1 MDHEN and CDR2 SYDVKM come from the germline V gene. The CDR3 covers 15 residues. The CDR3 DNA reads as TGTGCCAGCAGCCTTGAGACAGCAACTAATGAAAAACTGTTTTTT. Translation gives CASSLETATNEKLFF.

The chain is built from TRBV2 and TRBJ1-5, with 12 bases that match TRBD1. Unmatched junction bases numbered 9, after V lost 6 bases and J lost 6 bases. This CDR3 has 16 amino acids. Per germline, CDR1 SNHLY and CDR2 FYNNEI. CDR3 loop: CASRIPGQGAIQPQHF. CDR3 coding DNA: TGTGCCAGCAGAATCCCGGGACAGGGGGCGATTCAGCCCCAGCATTTT.

V is TRBV7-2 and J is TRBJ2-7; possibly TRBD2 for D (5 bases). The CDR3 extends over 11 amino acids. Germline V gene sequence: CDR1 SGHTA, CDR2 FQGNSA. V lost 6 bases and J lost 6, with 9 bases in between. The CDR3 reads CASSRDSEQYF. CDR3 bases: TGTGCCAGCAGTCGGGATTCCGAGCAGTACTTC. Looking up the rest from reference TRBV7-2 and TRBJ2-7 gives the full variable domain: GAGVSQSPSNKVTEKGKDVELRCDPISGHTALYWYRQSLGQGLEFLIYFQGNSAPDKSGLPSDRFSAERTGGSVSTLTIQRTQQEDSAVYLCASSRDSEQYFGPGTRLTVT.

The chain employs TRBV15 and TRBJ2-4; possible D gene TRBD2, 5 bases. Trimming left V 3 bases short and J 8 bases short, with 11 bases between. This CDR3 contains 13 residues. CDR1 and CDR2 from the germline V gene are LNHNV and YYDKDF (reference sequence). The CDR3 DNA sequence: TGTGCCACCAGCAGGGAGTGGCGGGACATTCAGTACTTC. It encodes CATSREWRDIQYF.

V usage is TRBV28 and J usage is TRBJ1-5, with 9 bases aligning to TRBD1. The CDR3 runs 15 residues. V trimming: 8 bases; J trimming: 4 bases; junction bases outside the gene matches: 9. Germline V lookup: CDR1 MDHEN, CDR2 SYDVKM. CDR3 protein: CASRPGGQGNQPQHF. CDR3 sequence (DNA): TGTGCCAGCCGGCCCGGGGGACAGGGTAATCAGCCCCAGCATTTT.

This clone turned up a few times. The chain links TRBV6-4 to TRBJ2-3, with D perhaps matching TRBD2 (5 bases). CDR3 length: 14 residues. Germline-derived CDR1 and CDR2 are MRHNA and SNTAGT. Trimming removed 5 bases from V and 0 bases from J, with 9 bases in between. The CDR3 DNA is TGTGCCAGCAGTCCGGGATCTAGCACAGATACGCAGTATTTT. Its protein is CASSPGSSTDTQYF.

The sample holds one count of this clone. The chain employs TRBV18 and TRBJ2-5; 12 positions match TRBD1. The CDR3 is made up of 16 amino acids. Germline V gene lookup returns CDR1 KGHSH and CDR2 LQKENI. V gave up 3 bases and J gave up 5 bases; unmatched junction bases: 7. CDR3 in DNA: TGTGCCAGCTCACCCCGCCGGGACAGGGGGCAGGAGACCCAGTACTTC. It codes for CASSPRRDRGQETQYF.

This clone was seen a single time. The V and J genes are TRBV30 and TRBJ2-7; D not resolved. V was clipped by 1 base and J by 3 bases, with 4 bases between them. Germline lookup yields CDR1 GTSNPN and CDR2 SVGIG (reference sequence). This CDR3 region has 11 residues. CDR3 protein: CAWSAYYEQYF. Written as DNA, the CDR3 is TGTGCCTGGAGTGCGTACTACGAGCAGTACTTC.

The rearrangement joins TRBV7-6 to TRBJ2-7, with 10 bases aligning to TRBD1. Germline V CDR1 and CDR2: SGHVS, FNYEAQ. V lost 1 base and J lost 3; bases outside the gene matches: 3. This CDR3 spans 15 amino acids. CDR3: CASSLGWDRGYEQYF. In nucleotides, the CDR3 is TGTGCCAGCAGCTTAGGTTGGGACAGGGGCTACGAGCAGTACTTC.

The CDR3 is CASSSRDLRNEQFF. In DNA, the CDR3 is TGTGCCAGCAGTTCCCGGGACTTAAGGAATGAGCAGTTCTTC. The chain links TRBV6-5 to TRBJ2-1; D possibly corresponds to TRBD2 (6 bases). The CDR3 length is 14 residues. With 4 bases removed from V and 7 bases from J, the gap between germline ends came to 14 bases. Germline CDR1 MNHEY, CDR2 SVGAGI.

V is TRBV27 and J is TRBJ1-5; no reliable D call. The CDR3 consists of 13 residues. CDR1 and CDR2 (germline): MNHEY, SMNVEV (reference sequence). V was pared by 7 bases and J by 0 bases, with 7 bases between. CDR3 coding DNA: TGTGCCAGCATCCGGTATAGCAATCAGCCCCAGCATTTT. This sequence encodes CASIRYSNQPQHF.

CDR3 nucleotide sequence: TGTGCCAGCAGTCCGGGACAGGGGGCTTACAATGAGCAGTTCTTC. This translates into CASSPGQGAYNEQFF. The chain links TRBV28 to TRBJ2-1; TRBD1 matches at 12 bases. The CDR3 has 15 residues. Germline V gene data show CDR1 as MDHEN and CDR2 as SYDVKM. V was clipped by 5 bases and J by 4 bases; unmatched bases: 3.

This clone came up once. The rearrangement joins TRBV11-2 to TRBJ1-1; D possibly corresponds to TRBD1 (5 bases). V gave up 2 bases and J gave up 4 bases, with 26 bases separating them. CDR1 and CDR2 from the germline V gene are SGHAT and FQNNGV. The CDR3 totals 19 residues. The CDR3 spells CASSLLGPGLKKGSTEAFF. The CDR3 DNA reads as TGTGCCAGCAGCTTACTGGGCCCGGGACTCAAAAAAGGGAGCACTGAAGCTTTCTTT. The full variable domain, completed using reference TRBV11-2 and TRBJ1-1, is EAGVAQSPRYKIIEKRQSVAFWCNPISGHATLYWYQQILGQGPKLLIQFQNNGVVDDSQLPKDRFSAERLKGVDSTLKIQPAKLEDSAVYLCASSLLGPGLKKGSTEAFFGQGTRLTVV.

The chain uses TRBV11-2 and TRBJ2-3; the match to TRBD2 covers 8 bases. The CDR3 is 15 amino acids. The trim removed 8 bases at V and 1 base at J, leaving 8 bases unmatched. Germline loops: CDR1 SGHAT, CDR2 FQNNGV. This chain's CDR3 is CASGRLASGTDTQYF. The CDR3 DNA is TGTGCCAGCGGACGACTAGCGAGTGGCACAGATACGCAGTATTTT.

The chain has TRBV4-1 and TRBJ2-7, with a possible D match to TRBD1 (5 bases). The V and J ends lost 1 base and 3 bases respectively, with 13 bases between them. The CDR3 runs 15 residues. Germline V gene data show CDR1 as MGHRA and CDR2 as YSYEKL. CDR3 in amino acids: CASSQGVGVLYEQYF. The CDR3 coding sequence is TGCGCCAGCAGCCAAGGGGTAGGGGTCCTCTACGAGCAGTACTTC.

A word on this clone: The junction differs from germline at one of its ends, possibly a read error. V and J are TRBV6-6 and TRBJ1-2; no clear D. Germline V gene sequence: CDR1 MNHNY, CDR2 SVGAGI (reference sequence). CDR3 length: 10 residues. The CDR3 region has the DNA TGTGCCAGCAGTTATTACACCCCAGTCTTC. This sequence encodes CASSYYTPVF.

This clone is a singleton in its sample. This chain uses TRBV30 with TRBJ1-4; D not resolved. This CDR3 comprises 13 residues. The V and J ends lost 0 bases and 2 bases respectively, with 4 bases between them. In germline, CDR1 is GTSNPN, CDR2 SVGIG (reference sequence). The CDR3 protein is CAWSVRTNEKLFF. CDR3 DNA: TGTGCCTGGAGTGTGAGGACTAATGAAAAACTGTTTTTT.

This chain joins TRBV24-1 and TRBJ2-3; TRBD2 matches 9 bases. The germline gives CDR1 KGHDR, CDR2 SFDVKD. The CDR3 is 16 amino acids. Germline trimming cut 5 bases from V and 1 base from J; bases unmatched to any gene: 6. This CDR3 is CATSGSSGSGTDTQYF. The CDR3 coding sequence is TGTGCCACCAGTGGAAGTAGCGGGAGCGGCACAGATACGCAGTATTTT.

The chain recombines TRBV4-3 with TRBJ2-1; TRBD2 matches 9 bases. Germline V gives CDR1 LGHNA, CDR2 YSLEER. This CDR3 region has 15 residues. The V segment lost 4 bases and the J segment 3 bases; nucleotides outside the gene matches: 4. Written as DNA, the CDR3 is TGCGCCAGCAGCCGTAGCGGGAGAGGCTACAATGAGCAGTTCTTC. Encoded protein: CASSRSGRGYNEQFF.